The TCR beta chain described here comes from a study of CD8+CD57+ T cells in acquired aplastic anemia. Study context: Sorted CD4+ plus CD8+ cells gave DNA averaging around 3.2 ug. Study findings and constraints: Patients and controls were found to share approximately 31 CD8+ CDR3 sequences.

The CDR3 spans 14 residues. Germline CDR1 is SGHVS and CDR2 is FQNEAQ. V dropped 4 bases and J dropped 1; count of bases not matched to a gene: 2. Genomic DNA provided the template from which TCR beta VDJ and CDR3 profiles were obtained. TCRdb fed the reads into MiXCR, producing one record per CDR3 protein. Seen here are about 160,000 distinct CDR3 sequences, 47% observed once, and the top ten hold approximately 2.9%. Only a few counts were recorded for this clonotype. Antigen unknown. Patients chosen for sequencing had CD8+CD57+ cells that had expanded, as shown by flow cytometry. Patients uniformly had severe acquired aplastic anemia. Patients had undergone no therapy by the time their blood was sampled.

This sequence was found in a human donor with aplastic anemia. The V and J genes are TRBV7-8 and TRBJ2-7, with 9 bases aligning to TRBD1. The material sequenced was sorted CD4+, CD8+, or CD8+CD57+ T cells (not recorded which) from PBMCs. DNA for the CDR3: TGTGCCAGCAGCTCGGGACAGGGATCCTACGAGCAGTACTTC. This encodes CASSSGQGSYEQYF.